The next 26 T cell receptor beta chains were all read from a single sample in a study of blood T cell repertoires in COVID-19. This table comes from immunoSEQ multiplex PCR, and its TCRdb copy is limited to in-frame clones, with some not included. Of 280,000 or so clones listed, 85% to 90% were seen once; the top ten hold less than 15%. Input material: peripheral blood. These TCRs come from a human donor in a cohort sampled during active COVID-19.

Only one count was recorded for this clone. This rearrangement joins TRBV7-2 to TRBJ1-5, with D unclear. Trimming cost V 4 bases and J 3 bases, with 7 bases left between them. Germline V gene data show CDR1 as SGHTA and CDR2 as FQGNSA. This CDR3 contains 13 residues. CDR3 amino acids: CASSSVFNQPQHF. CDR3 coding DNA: TGTGCCAGCAGCTCCGTATTCAATCAGCCCCAGCATTTT.

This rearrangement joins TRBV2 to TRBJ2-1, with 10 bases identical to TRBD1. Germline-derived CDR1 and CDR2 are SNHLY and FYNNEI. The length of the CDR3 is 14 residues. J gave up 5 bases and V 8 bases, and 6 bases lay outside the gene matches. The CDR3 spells CASFRDRGHNEQFF. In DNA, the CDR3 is TGTGCCAGCTTTCGGGACAGGGGCCACAATGAGCAGTTCTTC.

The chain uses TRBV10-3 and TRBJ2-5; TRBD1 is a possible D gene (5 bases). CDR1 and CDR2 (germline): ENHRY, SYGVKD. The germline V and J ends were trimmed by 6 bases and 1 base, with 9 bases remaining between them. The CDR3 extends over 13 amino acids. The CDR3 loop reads CAISQTVQETQYF. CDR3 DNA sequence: TGTGCCATCAGCCAGACAGTCCAAGAGACCCAGTACTTC.

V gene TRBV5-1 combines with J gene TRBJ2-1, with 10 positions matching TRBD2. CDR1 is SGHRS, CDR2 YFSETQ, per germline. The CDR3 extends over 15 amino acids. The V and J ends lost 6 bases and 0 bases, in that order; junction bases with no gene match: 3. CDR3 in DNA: TGCGCCAGCATGTCTAGCGGGAGCTCCTACAATGAGCAGTTCTTC. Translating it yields CASMSSGSSYNEQFF.

The CDR3 region has the DNA TGTGCCAGCAGCAAGGGGGGACAGGGATTTTCACCCCTCCACTTT. It encodes CASSKGGQGFSPLHF. The chain is built from TRBV5-4 and TRBJ1-6, with TRBD1 matching 9 bases. The CDR3 spans 15 residues. The germline CDR1 and CDR2 sequences are SGHNT and YYREEE (reference sequence). V shed 4 bases and J 9 bases; nucleotides not matched to a gene: 8. The full variable domain, rest sourced from reference TRBV5-4 and TRBJ1-6, is ETGVTQSPTHLIKTRGQQVTLRCSSQSGHNTVSWYQQALGQGPQFIFQYYREEENGRGNFPPRFSGLQFPNYSSELNVNALELDDSALYLCASSKGGQGFSPLHFGNGTRLTVT.

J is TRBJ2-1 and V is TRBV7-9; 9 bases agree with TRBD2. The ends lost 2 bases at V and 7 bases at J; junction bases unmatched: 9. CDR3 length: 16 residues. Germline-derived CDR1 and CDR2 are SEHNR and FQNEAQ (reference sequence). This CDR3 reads CASSLMGLAGRNEQFF. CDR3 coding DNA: TGTGCCAGCAGCTTAATGGGTCTAGCGGGGCGGAATGAGCAGTTCTTC.

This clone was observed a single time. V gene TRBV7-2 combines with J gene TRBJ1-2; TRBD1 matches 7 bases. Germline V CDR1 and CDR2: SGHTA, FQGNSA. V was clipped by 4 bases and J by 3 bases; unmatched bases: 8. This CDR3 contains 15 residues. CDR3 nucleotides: TGTGCCAGCAGCTCCTACCCAACAGGGGACTATGGCTACACCTTC. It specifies CASSSYPTGDYGYTF.

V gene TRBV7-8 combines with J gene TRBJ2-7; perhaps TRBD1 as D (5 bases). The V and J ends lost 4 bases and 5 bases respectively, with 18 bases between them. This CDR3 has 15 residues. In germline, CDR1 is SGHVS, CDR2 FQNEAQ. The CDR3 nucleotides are TGTGCCAGCAGCTACAGGAGACTCAGGTCCCACGAGCAGTACTTC. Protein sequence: CASSYRRLRSHEQYF. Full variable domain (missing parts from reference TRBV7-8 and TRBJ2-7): GAGVSQSPRYKVAKRGQDVALRCDPISGHVSLFWYQQALGQGPEFLTYFQNEAQLDKSGLPSDRFFAERPEGSVSTLKIQRTQQEDSAVYLCASSYRRLRSHEQYFGPGTRLTVT.

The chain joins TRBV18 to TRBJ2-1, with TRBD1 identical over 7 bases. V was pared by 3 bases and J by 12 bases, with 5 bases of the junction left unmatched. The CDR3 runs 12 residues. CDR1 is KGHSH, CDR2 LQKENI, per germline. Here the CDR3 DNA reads TGTGCCAGCTCACCCGACAGGGAAGGGCAGTTCTTC. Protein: CASSPDREGQFF.

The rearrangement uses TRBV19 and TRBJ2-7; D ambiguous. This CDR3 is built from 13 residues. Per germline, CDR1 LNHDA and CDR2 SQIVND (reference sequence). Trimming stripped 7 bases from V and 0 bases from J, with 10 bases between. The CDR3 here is CASTGDSSYEQYF. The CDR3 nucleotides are TGTGCCAGTACCGGAGATAGCTCCTACGAGCAGTACTTC.

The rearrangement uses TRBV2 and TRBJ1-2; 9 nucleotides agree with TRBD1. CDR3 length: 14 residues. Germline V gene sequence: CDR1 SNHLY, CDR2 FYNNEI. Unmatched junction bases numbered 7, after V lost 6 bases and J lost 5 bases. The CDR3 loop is CASRDLTGGYGYTF. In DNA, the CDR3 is TGTGCCAGCAGGGACCTGACAGGGGGATATGGCTACACCTTC.

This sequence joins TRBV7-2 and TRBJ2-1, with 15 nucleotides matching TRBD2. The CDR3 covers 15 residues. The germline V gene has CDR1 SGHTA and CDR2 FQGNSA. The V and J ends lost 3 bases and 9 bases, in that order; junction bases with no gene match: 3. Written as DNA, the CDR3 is TGTGCCAGCAGCTTCTCGGGACTAGCGGGAGGTGAGCAGTTCTTC. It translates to CASSFSGLAGGEQFF.

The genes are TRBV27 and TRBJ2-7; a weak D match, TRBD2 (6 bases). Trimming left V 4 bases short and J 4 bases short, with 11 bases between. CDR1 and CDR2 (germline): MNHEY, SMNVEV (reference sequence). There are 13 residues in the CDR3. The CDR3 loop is CASSSGGPYEQYF. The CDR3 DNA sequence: TGTGCCAGCAGTTCCGGGGGTCCTTACGAGCAGTACTTC.

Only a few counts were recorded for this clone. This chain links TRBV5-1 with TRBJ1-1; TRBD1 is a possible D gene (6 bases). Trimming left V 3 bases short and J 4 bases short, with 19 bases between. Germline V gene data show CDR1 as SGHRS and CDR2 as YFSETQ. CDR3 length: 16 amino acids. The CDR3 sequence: CASSSPPIDRITEAFF. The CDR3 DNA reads TGCGCCAGCAGCTCGCCACCTATTGACAGGATCACTGAAGCTTTCTTT.

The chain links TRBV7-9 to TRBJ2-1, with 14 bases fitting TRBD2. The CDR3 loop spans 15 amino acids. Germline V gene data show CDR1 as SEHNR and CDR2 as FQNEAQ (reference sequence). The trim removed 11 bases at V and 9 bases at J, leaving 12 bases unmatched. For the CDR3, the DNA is TGTGCCGCCTCCGGGACTAGCGGGAGCGACTCTGAGCAGTTCTTC. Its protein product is CAASGTSGSDSEQFF.

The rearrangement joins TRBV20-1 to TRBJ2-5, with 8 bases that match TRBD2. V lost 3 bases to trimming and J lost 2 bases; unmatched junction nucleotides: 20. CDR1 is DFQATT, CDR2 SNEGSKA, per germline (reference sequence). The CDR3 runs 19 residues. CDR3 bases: TGCAGTGCTAGTTCCTTCCTCGCGGGAGGTCCCCTGTGGCAAGAGACCCAGTACTTC. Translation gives CSASSFLAGGPLWQETQYF.

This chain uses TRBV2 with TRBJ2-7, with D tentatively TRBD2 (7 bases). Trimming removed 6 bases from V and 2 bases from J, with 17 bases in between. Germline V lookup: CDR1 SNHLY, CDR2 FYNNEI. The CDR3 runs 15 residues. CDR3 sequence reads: CASSVGGVPTYEQYF. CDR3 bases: TGTGCCAGCAGCGTAGGGGGGGTCCCCACCTACGAGCAGTACTTC.

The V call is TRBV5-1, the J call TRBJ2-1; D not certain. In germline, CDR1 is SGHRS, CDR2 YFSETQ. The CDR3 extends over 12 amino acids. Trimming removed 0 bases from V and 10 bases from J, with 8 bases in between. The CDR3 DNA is TGCGCCAGCAGCTTGGTTCGGTCAGAGCAGTTCTTC. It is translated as CASSLVRSEQFF.

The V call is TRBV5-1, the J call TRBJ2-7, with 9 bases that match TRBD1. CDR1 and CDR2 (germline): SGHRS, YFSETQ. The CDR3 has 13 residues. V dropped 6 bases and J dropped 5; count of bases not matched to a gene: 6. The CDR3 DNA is TGCGCCAGCACGGTCACAGGGGGCGACGAGCAGTACTTC. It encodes CASTVTGGDEQYF.

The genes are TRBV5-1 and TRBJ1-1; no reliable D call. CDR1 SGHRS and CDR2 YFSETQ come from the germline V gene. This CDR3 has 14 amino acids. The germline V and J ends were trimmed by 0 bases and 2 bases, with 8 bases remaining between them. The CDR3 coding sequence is TGCGCCAGCAGCTTGGGGGCCCCCAACACTGAAGCTTTCTTT. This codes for CASSLGAPNTEAFF. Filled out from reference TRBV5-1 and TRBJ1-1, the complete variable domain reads KAGVTQTPRYLIKTRGQQVTLSCSPISGHRSVSWYQQTPGQGLQFLFEYFSETQRNKGNFPGRFSGRQFSNSRSEMNVSTLELGDSALYLCASSLGAPNTEAFFGQGTRLTVV.

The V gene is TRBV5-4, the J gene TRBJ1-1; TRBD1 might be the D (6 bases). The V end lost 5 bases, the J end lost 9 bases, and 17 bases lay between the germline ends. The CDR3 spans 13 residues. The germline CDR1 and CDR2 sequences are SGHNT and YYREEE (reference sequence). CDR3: CASSLSGGSQAFF. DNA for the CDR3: TGTGCCAGCAGTTTATCTGGGGGCAGTCAAGCTTTCTTT.

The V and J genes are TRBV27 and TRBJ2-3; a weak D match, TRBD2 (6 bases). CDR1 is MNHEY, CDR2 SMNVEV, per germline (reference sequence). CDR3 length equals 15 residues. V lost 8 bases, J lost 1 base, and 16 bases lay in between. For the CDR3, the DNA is TGTGCCAGCCGAAAGCCGGCTAGCGGCACAGATACGCAGTATTTT. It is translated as CASRKPASGTDTQYF.

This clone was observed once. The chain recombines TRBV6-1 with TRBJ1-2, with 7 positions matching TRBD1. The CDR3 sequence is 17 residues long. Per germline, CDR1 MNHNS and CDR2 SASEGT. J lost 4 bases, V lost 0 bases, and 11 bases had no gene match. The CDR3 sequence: CASSEAAGWGQSYGYTF. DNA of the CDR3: TGTGCCAGCAGTGAAGCAGCGGGTTGGGGACAGTCCTATGGCTACACCTTC.

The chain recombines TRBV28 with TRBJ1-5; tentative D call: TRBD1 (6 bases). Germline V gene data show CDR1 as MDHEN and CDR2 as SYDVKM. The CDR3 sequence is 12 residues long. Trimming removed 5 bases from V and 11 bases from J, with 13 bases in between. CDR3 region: CASSQQGSTQHF. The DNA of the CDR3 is TGTGCCAGCAGTCAACAGGGTTCGACCCAGCATTTT.

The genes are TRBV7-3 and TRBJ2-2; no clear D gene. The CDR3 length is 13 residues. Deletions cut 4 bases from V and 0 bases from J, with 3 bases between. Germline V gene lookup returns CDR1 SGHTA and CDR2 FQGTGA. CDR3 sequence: CASSSANTGELFF. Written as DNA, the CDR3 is TGTGCCAGCAGCTCCGCGAACACCGGGGAGCTGTTTTTT. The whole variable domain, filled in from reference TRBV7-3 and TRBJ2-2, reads GAGVSQTPSNKVTEKGKYVELRCDPISGHTALYWYRQSLGQGPEFLIYFQGTGAADDSGLPNDRFFAVRPEGSVSTLKIQRTERGDSAVYLCASSSANTGELFFGEGSRLTVL.

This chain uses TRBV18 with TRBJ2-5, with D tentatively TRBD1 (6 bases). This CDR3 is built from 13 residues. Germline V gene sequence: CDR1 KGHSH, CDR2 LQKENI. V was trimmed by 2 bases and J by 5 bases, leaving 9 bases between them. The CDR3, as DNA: TGTGCCAGCTCACCAAGGGGGACGGAGACCCAGTACTTC. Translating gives CASSPRGTETQYF.